The sequence of this TCR beta chain was determined in a study of T-cell memory formation after mild COVID-19. The germline V and J ends were trimmed by 6 bases and 3 bases, with 14 bases remaining between them. The CDR3 is 14 amino acids. Germline V gives CDR1 MNHNY, CDR2 SVGAGI (reference sequence). This clonotype came up a few times. From the 5' RACE reads, TCRdb called clonotypes with MiXCR, one entry per CDR3 protein. The table has a few hundred thousand distinct CDR3 sequences, 15% to 20% seen once. Sequenced input: PBMCs or a T cell subset sorted from them (not recorded which). This sequence joins TRBV6-6 and TRBJ2-5; TRBD2 is a possible D gene (7 bases). This sequence was found in a man between 18 and 35 years old who had mild COVID-19 (a few samples of this study predate the infection). Cell type and time point are not known. CDR3 residues: CASSAEGGEETQYF. The CDR3 DNA reads TGTGCCAGCAGCGCGGAGGGGGGGGAAGAGACCCAGTACTTC.